This T cell receptor beta chain was identified in a study of T cell clonality in common variable immunodeficiency. General study results and limits: TCRbeta clonality was increased in CVID versus healthy controls.

The CDR3 contains 17 residues. After removal of 3 bases from V and 5 bases from J, the junction contained 7 bases not matched to a gene. The germline CDR1 and CDR2 sequences are SGHRS and YFSETQ. The table lists this clone with many counts. What it binds is not known. The read gets to within 3 residues of the CDR3 end, and the germline J gene fills in the rest. CVID and control samples used equivalent genomic DNA input. The method was immunoSEQ multiplex PCR; TCRdb's version includes in-frame clones alone and lacks a portion of them. In total the sample includes tens of thousands of clones, none of them seen once.

Sequenced material: peripheral blood mononuclear cells. The chain uses TRBV5-1 and TRBJ2-1; TRBD2 agrees at 14 bases. This TCR came from a person aged 18 to 75 in good health. The part of the CDR3 DNA that was read is TGCGCCAGCAGCTCCGGGACTAGCGGGAGAGGGCACAATGAG. This sequence encodes CASSSGTSGRGHNE. The full CDR3 sequence reads CASSSGTSGRGHNEQFF. The full variable domain, completed using reference TRBV5-1 and TRBJ2-1, is KAGVTQTPRYLIKTRGQQVTLSCSPISGHRSVSWYQQTPGQGLQFLFEYFSETQRNKGNFPGRFSGRQFSNSRSEMNVSTLELGDSALYLCASSSGTSGRGHNEQFFGPGTRLTVL.